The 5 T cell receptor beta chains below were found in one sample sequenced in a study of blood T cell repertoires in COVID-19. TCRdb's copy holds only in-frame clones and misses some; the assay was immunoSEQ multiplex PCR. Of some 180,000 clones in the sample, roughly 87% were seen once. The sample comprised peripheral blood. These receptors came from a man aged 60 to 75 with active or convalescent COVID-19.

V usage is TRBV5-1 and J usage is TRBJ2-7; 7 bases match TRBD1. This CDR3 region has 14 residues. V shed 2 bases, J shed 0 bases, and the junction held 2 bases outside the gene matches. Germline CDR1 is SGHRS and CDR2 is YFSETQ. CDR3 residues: CASSLQGLSYEQYF. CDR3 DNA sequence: TGCGCCAGCAGCTTACAGGGGCTCTCCTACGAGCAGTACTTC.

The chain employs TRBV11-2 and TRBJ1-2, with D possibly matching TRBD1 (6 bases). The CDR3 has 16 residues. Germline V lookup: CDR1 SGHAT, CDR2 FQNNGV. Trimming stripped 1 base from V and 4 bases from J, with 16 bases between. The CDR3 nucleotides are TGTGCCAGCAGCTTAGTCGGGACAAAGCTAGTCTATGGCTACACCTTC. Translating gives CASSLVGTKLVYGYTF.

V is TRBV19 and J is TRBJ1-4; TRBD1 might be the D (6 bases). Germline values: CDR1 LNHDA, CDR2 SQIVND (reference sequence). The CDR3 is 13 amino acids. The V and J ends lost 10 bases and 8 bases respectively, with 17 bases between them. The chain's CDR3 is CATHRVRGEKLFF. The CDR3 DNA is TGTGCCACCCACAGGGTAAGAGGCGAAAAACTGTTTTTT.

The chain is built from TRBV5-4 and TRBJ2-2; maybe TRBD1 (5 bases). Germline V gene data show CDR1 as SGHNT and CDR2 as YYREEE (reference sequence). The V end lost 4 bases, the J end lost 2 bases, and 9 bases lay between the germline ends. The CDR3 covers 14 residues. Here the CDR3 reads CASSRQLNTGELFF. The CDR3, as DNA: TGTGCCAGCAGCAGACAGCTAAACACCGGGGAGCTGTTTTTT. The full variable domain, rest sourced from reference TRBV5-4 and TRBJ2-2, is ETGVTQSPTHLIKTRGQQVTLRCSSQSGHNTVSWYQQALGQGPQFIFQYYREEENGRGNFPPRFSGLQFPNYSSELNVNALELDDSALYLCASSRQLNTGELFFGEGSRLTVL.

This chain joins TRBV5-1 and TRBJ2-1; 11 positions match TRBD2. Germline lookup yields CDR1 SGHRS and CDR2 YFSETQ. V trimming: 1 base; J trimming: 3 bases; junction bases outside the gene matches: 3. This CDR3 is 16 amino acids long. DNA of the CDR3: TGCGCCAGCAGCTTGTCCACTAGCGGGGGCTACAATGAGCAGTTCTTC. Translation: CASSLSTSGGYNEQFF.